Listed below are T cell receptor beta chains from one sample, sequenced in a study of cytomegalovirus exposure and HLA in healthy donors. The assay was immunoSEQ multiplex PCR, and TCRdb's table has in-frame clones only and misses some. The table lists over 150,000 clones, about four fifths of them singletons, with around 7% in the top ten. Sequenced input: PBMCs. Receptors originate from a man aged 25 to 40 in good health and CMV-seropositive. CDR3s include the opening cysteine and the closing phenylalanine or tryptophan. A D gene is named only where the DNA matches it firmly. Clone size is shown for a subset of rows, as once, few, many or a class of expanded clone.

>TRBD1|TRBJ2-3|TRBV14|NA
TGTGCCAGCAGCCGAACCAGGGGGCCAGCTTACACAGATACGCAGTATTTT
CASSRTRGPAYTDTQYF
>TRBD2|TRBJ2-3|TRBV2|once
TGTGCCAGCAGTAGGCCGGGACTAGCGGGCGCCTCCTCTAGCACAGATACGCAGTATTTT
CASSRPGLAGASSSTDTQYF
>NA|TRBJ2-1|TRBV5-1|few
TGCGCCAGCAGCTTGGGGTCCGGCGGGAATGAGCAGTTCTTC
CASSLGSGGNEQFF
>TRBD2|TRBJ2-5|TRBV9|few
TGTGCCAGCAGCGTAGAAGCGGGGTTCCAAGAGACCCAGTACTTC
CASSVEAGFQETQYF
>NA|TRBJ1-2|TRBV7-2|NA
TGTGCCAGCAGCCCCGAGGCGGGTGGACAGATAAACTATGGCTACACCTTC
CASSPEAGGQINYGYTF
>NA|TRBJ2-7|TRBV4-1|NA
TGCGCCAGCAGCCTCACGGACACCTACGAGCAGTACTTC
CASSLTDTYEQYF
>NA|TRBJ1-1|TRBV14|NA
TGTGCCAGCAGCCAAGTAGGGAGGGGCCCGTACACTGAAGCTTTCTTT
CASSQVGRGPYTEAFF
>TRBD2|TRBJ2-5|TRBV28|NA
TGTGCCAGCAGTTTGCCCGGGAGGGAGCAAGAGACCCAGTACTTC
CASSLPGREQETQYF
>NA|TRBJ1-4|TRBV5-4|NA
TGTGCCAGCAGCTTGGAACCGGGGAATGAAAAACTGTTTTTT
CASSLEPGNEKLFF
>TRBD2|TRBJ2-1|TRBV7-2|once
TGTGCCAGCAGCCGGGAGGCCTTATCCTACAATGAGCAGTTCTTC
CASSREALSYNEQFF
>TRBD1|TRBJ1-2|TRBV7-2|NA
TGTGCCAGCAGCTATGACAGGGGGTTCTATGGCTACACCTTC
CASSYDRGFYGYTF
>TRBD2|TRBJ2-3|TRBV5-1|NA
TGCGCCAGCCTGGGGACTAGCATGGATACGCAGTATTTT
CASLGTSMDTQYF
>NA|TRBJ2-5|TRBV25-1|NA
TGTGCCAGCAGTGAGCTCCTAGCGAAAGAGACCCAGTACTTC
CASSELLAKETQYF
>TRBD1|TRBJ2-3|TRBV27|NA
TGTGCCAGCAGTTTATCGGGGACAGGTAGCACAGATACGCAGTATTTT
CASSLSGTGSTDTQYF
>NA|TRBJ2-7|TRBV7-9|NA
TGTGCCAGCAGCTTTAGTCGCCACGAGCAGTACTTC
CASSFSRHEQYF
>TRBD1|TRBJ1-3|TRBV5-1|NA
TGCGCCAGCAGCTCCCGCCTAGGACAGGGGGGAAACACCATATATTTT
CASSSRLGQGGNTIYF
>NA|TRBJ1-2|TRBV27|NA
TGTGCCAGCAGTCCCCGAAGGGAGAGTGGCTACACCTTC
CASSPRRESGYTF
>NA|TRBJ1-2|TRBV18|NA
TGTGCCAGCTCACCACCGGGGCGACCCAACTATGGCTACACCTTC
CASSPPGRPNYGYTF
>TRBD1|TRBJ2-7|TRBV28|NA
TGTGCCAGCAGTTTCGTAGCAGGGGGTACCCACGAGCAGTACTTC
CASSFVAGGTHEQYF
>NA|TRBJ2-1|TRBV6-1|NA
TGTGCCAGCAGTGAATCTGGTGGAGGGGCCTACAATGAGCAGTTCTTC
CASSESGGGAYNEQFF